This entry describes one T cell receptor beta chain. J gave up 9 bases and V 3 bases, and 7 bases lay outside the gene matches. Germline V gene lookup returns CDR1 MNHNS and CDR2 SASEGT. This CDR3 has 14 amino acids. In assigning cohorts, the study relied on participant-reported clinical history. These data come from a study of blood T cell repertoires in COVID-19. On the study more broadly: PBMCs, B-cell-depleted T cells, or T cells were the source of the cDNA or gDNA that made up the material.

Original processing notes: Amplification of reference gene primers provided the estimated nucleated cell counts. Sequencing used immunoSEQ multiplex PCR; TCRdb keeps in-frame clones, though not all of them. The V and J calls and clone size come from that table; D and trimming were worked out from the DNA. The sample lists approximately 320,000 clones, roughly 90% seen once, with about 9.8% in the top ten. The chain is built from TRBV6-1 and TRBJ2-1; 8 bases agree with TRBD2. This receptor was identified in a woman aged 18-29 years who had recovered from COVID-19. The sample comprised PBMCs or T cells enriched from blood (not recorded which). DNA of the CDR3: TGTGCCAGCAGTGATTACGGGGGGGCCGGTGAGCAGTTCTTC. Translated: CASSDYGGAGEQFF.